The rows below give T cell receptor beta chains drawn from one sample of a study of beta chain features in type 1 diabetes. Sequencing was performed with immunoSEQ multiplex PCR; in TCRdb, only in-frame clones are kept and a portion is missing. The sample records approximately 400,000 clones, around 15% being singletons. The source material was naive CD4+ T cells from blood. The receptor set was obtained from a woman in her late teens or twenties in good health. Each CDR3 is given with its conserved first and last residue. A D gene is named only where the DNA matches it firmly. Not all rows give a size; the values are once, few, many and, for expanded clones, a class.

CDR3nt	CDR3aa	v_gene	j_gene	abundance	d_gene
TGTGCCAGCAGTGGGGATCCACCGGGATGGTACGAGCAGTACTTC	CASSGDPPGWYEQYF	TRBV28	TRBJ2-7	NA	NA
TGCAGCGCCCGCCGGGACAGGGCAAGCGACGAGCAGTACTTC	CSARRDRASDEQYF	TRBV29-1	TRBJ2-7	few	TRBD1
TGTGCCAGCTCAAGCGGCGAGGCTATGAACACTGAAGCTTTCTTT	CASSSGEAMNTEAFF	TRBV18	TRBJ1-1	few	NA
TGTGCCAGCACCCCACAGGGATACACCGGGGAGCTGTTTTTT	CASTPQGYTGELFF	TRBV7-2	TRBJ2-2	few	NA
TGTGCTAGCAGCTTAGACATGGGGGCCGTCCTGACTTTC	CASSLDMGAVLTF	TRBV7-7	TRBJ2-6	few	NA
TGTGCCAGCTCACCACTTCAGGGGGCTTACGAGACCCAGTACTTC	CASSPLQGAYETQYF	TRBV18	TRBJ2-5	NA	TRBD1
TGTGCCTGGGCGCGGGAGGGCCGAACCGGGGAGCTGTTTTTT	CAWAREGRTGELFF	TRBV30	TRBJ2-2	NA	TRBD2
TGTGCCAGCAGCCGGACAGGGAACTCCTACAATGAGCAGTTCTTC	CASSRTGNSYNEQFF	TRBV5-4	TRBJ2-1	few	TRBD1
TGTGCCAGCAGCGCCTCCCAAAGCTCCAACATTCAGTACTTC	CASSASQSSNIQYF	TRBV13	TRBJ2-4	NA	NA
TGTGCCAGCAGCCCCATAACAACCACCCTCCAGAAACGGAACACTGAAGCTTTCTTT	CASSPITTTLQKRNTEAFF	TRBV14	TRBJ1-1	NA	NA
TGCGCCAGCAGCTATTTACCGACAGTGACTAGCACAGATACGCAGTATTTT	CASSYLPTVTSTDTQYF	TRBV4-1	TRBJ2-3	NA	NA
TGTGCCTGGGGGGGGTCTGGAAACACCATATATTTT	CAWGGSGNTIYF	TRBV30	TRBJ1-3	NA	NA
TGCGCCAGCAGCCGGGAGCGCGAAGGGTACGAGCAGTACTTC	CASSREREGYEQYF	TRBV5-1	TRBJ2-7	few	NA
TGTGCTAGTGGTTCCAGGGAAACCGGGGAGCTGTTTTTT	CASGSRETGELFF	TRBV12-5	TRBJ2-2	few	NA
TGCGCCAGCAGTCCCGAGAGGGGGGCCAACGTCCTGACTTTC	CASSPERGANVLTF	TRBV5-1	TRBJ2-6	few	NA
TGTGCCTGGAGTGTAGAGACTGGGGCCAACGTCCTGACTTTC	CAWSVETGANVLTF	TRBV30	TRBJ2-6	few	NA
TGTGCCAGCAGCTTTGAGACAGGGAACTATGGCTACACCTTC	CASSFETGNYGYTF	TRBV7-9	TRBJ1-2	NA	TRBD1
TGTGCCAGCAGCATACCGGGACAACAATACAATGAGCAGTTCTTC	CASSIPGQQYNEQFF	TRBV5-4	TRBJ2-1	NA	NA
TGCGCCAGCAGCTTGGGGAGGGGACAGGGGTTCAATGAGCAGTTCTTC	CASSLGRGQGFNEQFF	TRBV5-1	TRBJ2-1	NA	TRBD1
TGCGCCAGCAGCCAAGATCATTTGGGGGCTTTGGAGCTGTTTTTT	CASSQDHLGALELFF	TRBV4-1	TRBJ2-2	NA	NA
TGCGCCAGCAGCTTGAGACCGGGACTAGCTTTCCAAGAGACCCAGTACTTC	CASSLRPGLAFQETQYF	TRBV5-1	TRBJ2-5	few	TRBD2
TGTGCCAGCAGTCCCGGTCGATCTCTAGCCAAAAACATTCAGTACTTC	CASSPGRSLAKNIQYF	TRBV28	TRBJ2-4	NA	NA
TGTGCCAGCAGCTTAGATTTGGGCAGGCTCAAAGAGACCCAGTACTTC	CASSLDLGRLKETQYF	TRBV11-2	TRBJ2-5	few	NA
TGCGCCAGCAGCCGAGGACAGGGGGTCGACAACACCGGGGAGCTGTTTTTT	CASSRGQGVDNTGELFF	TRBV5-1	TRBJ2-2	NA	TRBD1
TGTGCCAGTAGTACACAGGGCATGGGCACTGAAGCTTTCTTT	CASSTQGMGTEAFF	TRBV19	TRBJ1-1	few	NA
TGTGCCTGGAGTGATGTTACTAGCGTCCCCTACGAGCAGTACTTC	CAWSDVTSVPYEQYF	TRBV30	TRBJ2-7	NA	TRBD2
TGTGCCAGCAGCCTCACCCAGGGTGGGGAGACCCAGTACTTC	CASSLTQGGETQYF	TRBV7-7	TRBJ2-5	NA	NA
TGTGCCAGCAGTGGAAACTTTCGGGTCTACAATGAGCAGTTCTTC	CASSGNFRVYNEQFF	TRBV6-1	TRBJ2-1	NA	NA
TGTGCCAGCAGTCCAGGGGGCTCTGGGGCCAACGTCCTGACTTTC	CASSPGGSGANVLTF	TRBV7-9	TRBJ2-6	NA	TRBD1
TGCAGCGCCGGGACAGGGGGAGGCGAGACCCAGTACTTC	CSAGTGGGETQYF	TRBV29-1	TRBJ2-5	NA	TRBD1
TGTGCCAGCAGACCAGCGGGAGCTAACTCCTACAATGAGCAGTTCTTC	CASRPAGANSYNEQFF	TRBV7-3	TRBJ2-1	NA	TRBD2
TGCGCCAGCAGCCAAAGAAGTGCGGGAGGGGAGTATGAGCAGTTCTTC	CASSQRSAGGEYEQFF	TRBV4-1	TRBJ2-1	NA	TRBD2
TGCGCCAGCAGCTTGGCCGTCTCGAGCTCCTACAATGAGCAGTTCTTC	CASSLAVSSSYNEQFF	TRBV5-1	TRBJ2-1	NA	NA
TGTGCCAGCAGCTTAGTAGGGACTAGACTTCTCGAGCAGTACTTC	CASSLVGTRLLEQYF	TRBV7-2	TRBJ2-7	few	TRBD2
TGTGCCAGCAGTTACGGGACAGGGCGGTCCAACTATGGCTACACCTTC	CASSYGTGRSNYGYTF	TRBV6-6	TRBJ1-2	NA	TRBD1
TGCGCCAGCAGCTCCCAGGAAGCTCAGAAGTACGAGCAGTACTTC	CASSSQEAQKYEQYF	TRBV5-1	TRBJ2-7	few	NA
TGTGCCAGCAGCCGAGGGACAGGGCATCAGCCCCAGCATTTT	CASSRGTGHQPQHF	TRBV7-6	TRBJ1-5	once	TRBD1
TGCGCCAGCAGCCGAGGGGGCGTAGACTCCTACGAGCAGTACTTC	CASSRGGVDSYEQYF	TRBV5-1	TRBJ2-7	NA	TRBD1
TGCGCCAGCAGCTTGGGACTAGCGGGAGTGGGGTACGAGCAGTACTTC	CASSLGLAGVGYEQYF	TRBV5-1	TRBJ2-7	few	TRBD2
TGTGCCAGCAGCTCCCGGGACAGGGGTAGCAATCAGCCCCAGCATTTT	CASSSRDRGSNQPQHF	TRBV7-8	TRBJ1-5	few	TRBD1